A few counts support the clone carrying this TCR beta chain. From germline, CDR1 is SGHTA and CDR2 FQGNSA. Trimming took off 5 bases at V and 10 bases at J, with 12 bases between the two ends. The CDR3 contains 12 residues. Unique molecular identifiers featured in how the TCRbeta library was prepared. TCRdb reanalysed the PCR reads using MiXCR and keeps one entry per CDR3 protein. The repertoire includes 600,000 to 700,000 distinct CDR3 sequences, 16% of them detected once, and 0.8% to 1.1% sits in the top ten. This sample is drawn from a study of T-cell reconstitution after alpha-beta-depleted transplantation in children.

The chain is built from TRBV7-2 and TRBJ2-1; the D is unclear. The TCR was taken from a human donor who donated a stem cell graft to a child with acute myeloid leukemia. Here the sequenced sample was PBMCs from the stem cell graft donor, taken from the stem cell graft. In DNA form, the CDR3 reads TGTGCCAGCAGCCTCTGGGCTCAGGAGCAGTTCTTC. Residues: CASSLWAQEQFF.